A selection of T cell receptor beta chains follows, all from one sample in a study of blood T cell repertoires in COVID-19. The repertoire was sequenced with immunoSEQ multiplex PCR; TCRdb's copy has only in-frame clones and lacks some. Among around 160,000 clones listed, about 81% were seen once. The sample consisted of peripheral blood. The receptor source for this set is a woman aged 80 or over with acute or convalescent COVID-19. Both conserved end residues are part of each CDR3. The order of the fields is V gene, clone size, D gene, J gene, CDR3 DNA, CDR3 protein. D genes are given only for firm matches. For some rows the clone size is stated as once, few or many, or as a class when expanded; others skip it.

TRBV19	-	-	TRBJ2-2	TGTGCCAGTACCATTCGTCTTACAGGAGTCCTTACCGGGGAGCTGTTTTTT	CASTIRLTGVLTGELFF
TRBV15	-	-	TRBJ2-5	TGTGCCGCCAGCAGAGGGGGGCGGGGGACCATCCAAGAGACCCAGTACTTC	CAASRGGRGTIQETQYF
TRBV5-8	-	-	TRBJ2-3	TGTGCCAGCAGCTTGGAGGCTAGCTCTACGCAGTATTTT	CASSLEASSTQYF
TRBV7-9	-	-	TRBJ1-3	TGTGCCAGCAGCTTAGACGGGATACTCTCTGGAAACACCATATATTTT	CASSLDGILSGNTIYF
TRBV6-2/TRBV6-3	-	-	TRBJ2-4	TGTGCCAGCAGTCCCTCCGGGACACGAGGGAGAAACATTCAGTACTTC	CASSPSGTRGRNIQYF
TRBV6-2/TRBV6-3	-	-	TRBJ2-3	TGTGCCAGCAGTTACGAAGGGGCACGCGCAGATACGCAGTATTTT	CASSYEGARADTQYF
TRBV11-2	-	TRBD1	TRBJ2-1	TGTGCCAGCAGCCCAAACAGGGGAGAGTACAATGAGCAGTTCTTC	CASSPNRGEYNEQFF
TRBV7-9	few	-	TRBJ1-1	TGTGCCAGCAGCTTCCCTAGACAGGAAGCTTTCTTT	CASSFPRQEAFF
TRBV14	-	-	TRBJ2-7	TGTGCCAGCAGCCAAGTCGGGGGGCTTGTTGGTTACGAGCAGTACTTC	CASSQVGGLVGYEQYF
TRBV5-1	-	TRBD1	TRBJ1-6	TGCGCCAGCAGCTGGGACAGCCCGATAAATTCACCCCTCCACTTT	CASSWDSPINSPLHF
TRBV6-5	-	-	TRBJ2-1	TGTGCCAGCAGTTACGTCGGGATAGGAATTAGCAATGAGCAGTTCTTC	CASSYVGIGISNEQFF
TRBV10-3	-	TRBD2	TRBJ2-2	TGTGCCATCAGGGGACTAGCGGGAGACACCGGGGAGCTGTTTTTT	CAIRGLAGDTGELFF
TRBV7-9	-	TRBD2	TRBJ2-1	TGTGCCAGCAGCTCAGCTAGCGGGGCTAAAAGCTCCTACAATGAGCAGTTCTTC	CASSSASGAKSSYNEQFF
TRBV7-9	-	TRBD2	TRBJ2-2	TGTGCCAGCAGCATTAGCGCGGGGGGGCTGAACACCGGGGAGCTGTTTTTT	CASSISAGGLNTGELFF
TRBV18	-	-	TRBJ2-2	TGTGCCAGCTCACGTCTGACGGGGCGGGGCACCGGGGAGCTGTTTTTT	CASSRLTGRGTGELFF
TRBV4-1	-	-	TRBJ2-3	TGCGCCAGCAGCGTGGGGGGGCCAGATACGCAGTATTTT	CASSVGGPDTQYF
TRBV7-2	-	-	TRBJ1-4	TGTGCCAGCAGCCCCGCCCAGGGTGATGAAAAACTGTTTTTT	CASSPAQGDEKLFF
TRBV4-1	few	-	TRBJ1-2	TGCGCCAGCAGCCAAGATCAGGCGCTGAAGGGCTACACCTTC	CASSQDQALKGYTF
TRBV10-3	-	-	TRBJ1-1	TGTGCCATCAGTGAGTCGAAATTCAGGCAGGCTGAAGCTTTCTTT	CAISESKFRQAEAFF